The 10 T cell receptor beta chains in this list originate from one sample, sequenced in a study of blood T cell repertoires in COVID-19. The assay was immunoSEQ multiplex PCR, and TCRdb's table has in-frame clones only and misses some. The profile shows roughly 88,000 clones, around nine tenths of them singletons. Sequencing input: peripheral blood. Receptor source: a woman aged 50 to 60 in a cohort sampled during active COVID-19.

CDR3 DNA sequence: TGTGCCAGCAGCCCCCCCCAGGACAAAAACATTCAGTACTTC. Its protein product is CASSPPQDKNIQYF. The chain is built from TRBV11-3 and TRBJ2-4; D gene uncertain. CDR1 and CDR2 (germline): SGHNT, YENEEA. The CDR3 totals 14 residues. The V gene lost 5 bases and the J gene lost 3 bases, with 11 bases spanning the gap.

The rearrangement links TRBV29-1 to TRBJ2-3; D remains unclear. The germline V gene encodes CDR1 SQVTM and CDR2 ANQGSEA. The CDR3 is 11 amino acids. V lost 4 bases, J lost 1 base, and 3 bases lay in between. CDR3 amino acids: CSVGRTDTQYF. CDR3 sequence (DNA): TGCAGCGTTGGGCGCACAGATACGCAGTATTTT.

The J gene is TRBJ2-1, the V gene TRBV19; D uncertain. Trimming stripped 3 bases from V and 4 bases from J, with 4 bases between. Per the germline V gene, CDR1 is LNHDA and CDR2 is SQIVND (reference sequence). The CDR3 has 12 amino acids. The chain's CDR3 is CASSISYNEQFF. In nucleotides, the CDR3 is TGTGCCAGTAGTATTTCTTACAATGAGCAGTTCTTC.

This chain uses TRBV18 with TRBJ1-1, with D possibly being TRBD1 (5 bases). The length of the CDR3 is 14 residues. V lost 2 bases and J 5 bases, leaving 12 bases between the germline ends. Germline V CDR1 and CDR2: KGHSH, LQKENI. The CDR3 coding sequence is TGTGCCAGCTCACCAGGGGACTTGCAAACTGAAGCTTTCTTT. Its translation is CASSPGDLQTEAFF. The full variable domain, its missing parts supplied by reference TRBV18 and TRBJ1-1, is NAGVMQNPRHLVRRRGQEARLRCSPMKGHSHVYWYRQLPEEGLKFMVYLQKENIIDESGMPKERFSAEFPKEGPSILRIQQVVRGDSAAYFCASSPGDLQTEAFFGQGTRLTVV.

The chain recombines TRBV29-1 with TRBJ2-5; 7 bases align to TRBD2. The junction had 6 bases not matched to a gene; V was cut back by 0 bases and J by 2 bases. Germline CDR1 is SQVTM and CDR2 is ANQGSEA. CDR3 length: 15 amino acids. The CDR3 here is CSVEDQAGIQETQYF. The CDR3 DNA is TGCAGCGTTGAAGATCAAGCGGGGATACAAGAGACCCAGTACTTC.

This chain connects TRBV19 to TRBJ2-2; 8 bases are shared with TRBD2. CDR1 and CDR2 from the germline V gene are LNHDA and SQIVND (reference sequence). The V gene end was trimmed by 3 bases and the J gene end by 4 bases; junction bases not matched to a gene: 4. The CDR3 sequence is 15 residues long. CDR3 DNA: TGTGCCAGTAGTATTTCGGGGGGGGCCACCGGGGAGCTGTTTTTT. It translates to CASSISGGATGELFF. The full variable domain, in which reference TRBV19 and TRBJ2-2 provide the parts outside the CDR3, is DGGITQSPKYLFRKEGQNVTLSCEQNLNHDAMYWYRQDPGQGLRLIYYSQIVNDFQKGDIAEGYSVSREKKESFPLTVTSAQKNPTAFYLCASSISGGATGELFFGEGSRLTVL.

The genes are TRBV10-3 and TRBJ2-1; TRBD2 matches at 11 bases. Looked up from germline, CDR1 is ENHRY and CDR2 is SYGVKD. V shed 6 bases, J shed 5 bases, and the junction held 6 bases outside the gene matches. This CDR3 is 15 amino acids long. CDR3 sequence: CAISLLAGDHNEQFF. DNA of the CDR3: TGTGCCATCAGCCTACTAGCGGGGGACCACAATGAGCAGTTCTTC.

The table lists this clone with a count of one. The gene calls are TRBV30 and TRBJ1-1; D ambiguous. The V gene's germline CDR1 is GTSNPN and CDR2 SVGIG (reference sequence). The CDR3 runs to 11 residues. V lost 5 bases and J 7 bases, leaving 11 bases between the germline ends. The CDR3 DNA is TGTGCCTGGGGAAGGGCGGGTGAAGCTTTCTTT. Translated: CAWGRAGEAFF.

The chain is built from TRBV6-5 and TRBJ2-3; TRBD1 aligns across 10 bases. After removal of 7 bases from V and 1 base from J, the junction contained 2 bases not matched to a gene. Germline V gene data show CDR1 as MNHEY and CDR2 as SVGAGI. CDR3 length: 14 amino acids. As DNA, the CDR3 is TGTGCCAGCATGACAGGGGGCGGCACAGATACGCAGTATTTT. Its protein is CASMTGGGTDTQYF.

CDR3 protein: CAISESKTGEFSEQYF. CDR3 bases: TGTGCCATCAGTGAGTCAAAGACAGGGGAATTCAGCGAGCAGTACTTC. The chain carries TRBV10-3 and TRBJ2-7, with 8 bases matching TRBD1. J was trimmed by 6 bases and V by 0 bases; bases with no gene match: 10. Germline V gene data show CDR1 as ENHRY and CDR2 as SYGVKD. This CDR3 has 16 amino acids.